The TCR beta chain described here comes from a study of blood T cell repertoires in COVID-19. Study as a whole: Collection of acute and convalescent COVID-19 samples took place in the United States, Italy and Spain. From T cells, B-cell-depleted T cells, or PBMCs came the material, which was cDNA or gDNA.

The CDR3 consists of 13 residues. Per the germline V gene, CDR1 is LGHDT and CDR2 is YNNKEL (reference sequence). The germline V and J ends were trimmed by 4 bases and 11 bases, with 16 bases remaining between them. Per the original data handling: Amplified reference gene primers provided the basis for estimating nucleated cell counts. The method was immunoSEQ multiplex PCR; TCRdb's version includes in-frame clones alone and lacks a portion of them. That table gives V, J and clone size, and the DNA gave D and trimming. The table has fewer than 120,000 clones, approximately 85% seen once. The chain carries TRBV3-1 (or the pseudogene TRBV3-2) and TRBJ2-3; D unclear. The TCR comes from an older woman with acute or convalescent COVID-19. The material sequenced was peripheral blood. CDR3 nucleotide sequence: TGTGCCAGCAGCCCCCCCCGAGTAGCTGGGCAGTATTTT. This gives the protein CASSPPRVAGQYF.